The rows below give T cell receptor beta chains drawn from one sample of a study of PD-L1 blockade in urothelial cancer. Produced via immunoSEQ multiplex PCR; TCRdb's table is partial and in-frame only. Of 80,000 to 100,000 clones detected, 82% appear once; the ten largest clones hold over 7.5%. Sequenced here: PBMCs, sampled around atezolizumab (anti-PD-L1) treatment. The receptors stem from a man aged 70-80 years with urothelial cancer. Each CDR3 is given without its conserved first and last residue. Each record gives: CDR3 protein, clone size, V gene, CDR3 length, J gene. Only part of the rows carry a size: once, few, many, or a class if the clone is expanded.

cdr3_aa: ASSRATGGRFGGYT
clone_size: NA
v_call: TRBV2
cdr3_length: 14
j_call: TRBJ1-2

cdr3_aa: ASSQGRGSYEQY
clone_size: NA
v_call: TRBV7-8
cdr3_length: 12
j_call: TRBJ2-7

cdr3_aa: ASSGSSGEY
clone_size: NA
v_call: TRBV19
cdr3_length: 9
j_call: TRBJ2-3

cdr3_aa: ASSLLRGISTNEKLF
clone_size: once
v_call: TRBV7-9
cdr3_length: 15
j_call: TRBJ1-4

cdr3_aa: ASSRTSGELF
clone_size: NA
v_call: TRBV5-1
cdr3_length: 10
j_call: TRBJ2-2

cdr3_aa: ASSYVPSEAYNEQF
clone_size: few
v_call: TRBV6-5
cdr3_length: 14
j_call: TRBJ2-1

cdr3_aa: ASSSGQDHLETQY
clone_size: NA
v_call: TRBV14
cdr3_length: 13
j_call: TRBJ2-5

cdr3_aa: ASSDTGLRTEAF
clone_size: NA
v_call: TRBV28
cdr3_length: 12
j_call: TRBJ1-1

cdr3_aa: ASSLGTGGWLYEQY
clone_size: few
v_call: TRBV5-1
cdr3_length: 14
j_call: TRBJ2-7

cdr3_aa: ASKGPSNQPQH
clone_size: NA
v_call: TRBV28
cdr3_length: 11
j_call: TRBJ1-5

cdr3_aa: ASSLGQGAQSETQY
clone_size: NA
v_call: TRBV5-6
cdr3_length: 14
j_call: TRBJ2-5

cdr3_aa: ASSALLAGVSYEQY
clone_size: NA
v_call: TRBV18
cdr3_length: 14
j_call: TRBJ2-7

cdr3_aa: ASSHPVVREQY
clone_size: NA
v_call: TRBV28
cdr3_length: 11
j_call: TRBJ2-7